The 15 T cell receptor beta chains listed next were all sequenced from one sample in a study of CD8 T cells in ankylosing spondylitis. Regarding the study as a whole: Blood from ankylosing spondylitis patients appeared to carry a characteristic eight-variant TCR beta motif.

These receptors are not linked to any known antigen. TCRdb fed the 5' RACE reads into MiXCR, producing one record per CDR3 protein. The sample gives a few hundred thousand distinct CDR3 sequences, approximately 20% of which show up once; 42% is in the top ten. The source material was blood, either unsorted or a sorted T cell fraction (not recorded which). These receptors were obtained from a male donor with ankylosing spondylitis.

This clonotype was seen a handful of times. The V and J genes are TRBV25-1 and TRBJ1-1; D is ambiguous. CDR3 length equals 13 residues. The germline CDR1 and CDR2 sequences are MGHDK and SYGVNS. With 0 bases removed from V and 1 base from J, the gap between germline ends came to 3 bases. CDR3 protein: CASSEYRNTEAFF. The CDR3 bases are TGTGCCAGCAGTGAATATAGGAACACTGAAGCTTTCTTT.

V usage is TRBV7-3 and J usage is TRBJ2-7, with D perhaps TRBD2 (6 bases). Trimming removed 2 bases at V and 2 bases at J, with 13 bases between. The CDR3 spans 15 residues. Germline CDR1 reads SGHTA; CDR2 reads FQGTGA. The CDR3 sequence is CASSLRRGGPYEQYF. In DNA form, the CDR3 reads TGTGCCAGCAGCTTACGCCGTGGAGGGCCCTACGAGCAGTACTTC.

V and J are TRBV5-1 and TRBJ1-1; D unresolved. The germline gives CDR1 SGHRS, CDR2 YFSETQ. V lost 0 bases and J 6 bases, leaving 12 bases between the germline ends. There are 14 residues in the CDR3. CDR3 DNA sequence: TGCGCCAGCAGCTTGGAATCCTTAGTTTCTGAAGCTTTCTTT. Amino acid sequence: CASSLESLVSEAFF.

This clonotype has at least ten counts. The chain combines TRBV5-1 with TRBJ1-1, with no clear D. V was cut by 5 bases and J by 0 bases, with 8 bases left in between. Germline lookup yields CDR1 SGHRS and CDR2 YFSETQ. This CDR3 comprises 13 residues. CDR3 amino acids: CASRPEMNTEAFF. CDR3 in DNA: TGCGCCAGCAGGCCAGAGATGAACACTGAAGCTTTCTTT.

This clonotype was detected a few times. This chain links TRBV29-1 with TRBJ2-7, with TRBD1 matching over 7 bases. The trim removed 7 bases at V and 2 bases at J, leaving 5 bases unmatched. The CDR3 is 12 amino acids. Germline V gives CDR1 SQVTM, CDR2 ANQGSEA. DNA of the CDR3: TGCAGCGGCAGACAGGGAACCTACGAGCAGTACTTC. Residues: CSGRQGTYEQYF.

This sequence joins TRBV6-2 or TRBV6-3 and TRBJ1-2; D unclear. Trimming cost V 3 bases and J 8 bases, with 10 bases left between them. The V gene's germline CDR1 is MNHEY and CDR2 SVGEGT. The CDR3 is made up of 12 amino acids. CDR3 loop: CASSYGQPGYTF. The CDR3 nucleotides read TGTGCCAGCAGTTATGGCCAACCCGGCTACACCTTC.

The chain is built from TRBV10-3 and TRBJ2-1, with 7 bases aligning to TRBD2. Trimming took 0 bases from V and 4 from J; bases not matched to a gene: 6. CDR1 is ENHRY and CDR2 is SYGVKD in the germline V gene. The CDR3 consists of 16 residues. The CDR3 loop is CAISESTGSGYNEQFF. DNA of the CDR3: TGTGCCATCAGTGAGTCGACGGGTAGCGGGTACAATGAGCAGTTCTTC.

V and J are TRBV4-3 and TRBJ2-7; 9 positions agree with TRBD2. This CDR3 is 17 amino acids long. Trimming took 1 base from V and 2 from J; bases not matched to a gene: 9. Per the germline V gene, CDR1 is LGHNA and CDR2 is YSLEER. The CDR3 nucleotides are TGCGCCAGCAGCCAAGGAGCCGGCGGGAGGGGAACCTACGAGCAGTACTTC. As protein: CASSQGAGGRGTYEQYF.

In this sample, this clonotype turned up a few times. The chain has TRBV7-3 and TRBJ2-1; D not certain. The ends were cut back, 3 bases at V and 5 bases at J, with 8 bases in the middle. In germline, CDR1 is SGHTA, CDR2 FQGTGA. The CDR3 is 13 residues long. CDR3 bases: TGTGCCAGCAGCTTGGGCACCCACAATGAGCAGTTCTTC. It is translated as CASSLGTHNEQFF.

About this clonotype: The junction does not match germline at one end; this may be a read error. The gene calls are TRBV6-5 and TRBJ2-1; TRBD1 matches 8 bases. Germline CDR1 MNHEY, CDR2 SVGAGI. This CDR3 is built from 14 residues. The CDR3 DNA follows: TGTGCCAGCAGTTACTCGGGACAGGTCAACAATGAGCAGTTC. It yields the protein CASSYSGQVNNEQF.

In its sample, this clonotype was seen many times. Here the CDR3 DNA reads TGCGCCAGCAGCTTGTTGGCCAACAGTGACACCGGGGAGCTGTTTTTT. Translated, it gives CASSLLANSDTGELFF. The rearrangement uses TRBV5-1 and TRBJ2-2; D gene ambiguous. CDR3 length: 16 amino acids. The V end lost 1 base, the J end lost 3 bases, and 13 bases lay between the germline ends. Germline lookup yields CDR1 SGHRS and CDR2 YFSETQ. The entire variable domain, with the rest obtained from reference TRBV5-1 and TRBJ2-2, is as follows: KAGVTQTPRYLIKTRGQQVTLSCSPISGHRSVSWYQQTPGQGLQFLFEYFSETQRNKGNFPGRFSGRQFSNSRSEMNVSTLELGDSALYLCASSLLANSDTGELFFGEGSRLTVL.

This clonotype was observed a few times. The chain uses TRBV24-1 and TRBJ2-7, with 9 nucleotides matching TRBD1. The J segment lost 5 bases and the V segment lost 3 bases, leaving 1 base of the junction unmatched. CDR1 is KGHDR and CDR2 is SFDVKD in the germline V gene. CDR3 size: 13 residues. This CDR3 is CATSDRTGDEQYF. CDR3 nucleotides: TGTGCCACCAGTGATAGGACAGGGGACGAGCAGTACTTC.

CDR3 protein: CASSMGLMGTGELFF. In DNA form, the CDR3 reads TGTGCCAGCAGCATGGGACTAATGGGCACCGGGGAGCTGTTTTTT. The chain is built from TRBV7-8 and TRBJ2-2; the match to TRBD2 covers 7 bases. This CDR3 contains 15 residues. V shed 5 bases and J 4 bases; nucleotides not matched to a gene: 7. In germline, CDR1 is SGHVS, CDR2 FQNEAQ.

The rearrangement links TRBV11-2 to TRBJ2-7; D uncertain. Germline lookup yields CDR1 SGHAT and CDR2 FQNNGV. Trimming removed 5 bases from V and 3 bases from J, with 20 bases in between. CDR3 length: 16 amino acids. The CDR3, as DNA: TGTGCCAGCAGCAGCTCCCCGGCCCTCACGGACTACGAGCAGTACTTC. Translating it yields CASSSSPALTDYEQYF.

Here the CDR3 reads CASSLDSSTGYEQYF. For the CDR3, the DNA is TGTGCCAGCAGCTTGGACAGCTCAACTGGCTACGAGCAGTACTTC. The chain uses TRBV5-8 and TRBJ2-7; D is unclear. This CDR3 is 15 amino acids long. The V gene's germline CDR1 is SGHTS and CDR2 YDEGEE. The V end was cut by 0 bases, the J end by 3 bases, with 13 bases between.